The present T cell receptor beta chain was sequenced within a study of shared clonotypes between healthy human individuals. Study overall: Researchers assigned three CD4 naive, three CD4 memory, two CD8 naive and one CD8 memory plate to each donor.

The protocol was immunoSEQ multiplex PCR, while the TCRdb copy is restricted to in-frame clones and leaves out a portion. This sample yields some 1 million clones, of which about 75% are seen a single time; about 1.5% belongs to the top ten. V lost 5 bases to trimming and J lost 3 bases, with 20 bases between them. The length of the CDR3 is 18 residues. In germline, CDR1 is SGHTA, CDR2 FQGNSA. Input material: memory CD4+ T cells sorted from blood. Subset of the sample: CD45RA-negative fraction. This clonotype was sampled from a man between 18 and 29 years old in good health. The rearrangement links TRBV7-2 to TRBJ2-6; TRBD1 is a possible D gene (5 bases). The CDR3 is CASSPRQQGLGGANVLTF. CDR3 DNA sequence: TGTGCCAGCAGCCCCCGACAGCAAGGGCTGGGTGGGGCCAACGTCCTGACTTTC.